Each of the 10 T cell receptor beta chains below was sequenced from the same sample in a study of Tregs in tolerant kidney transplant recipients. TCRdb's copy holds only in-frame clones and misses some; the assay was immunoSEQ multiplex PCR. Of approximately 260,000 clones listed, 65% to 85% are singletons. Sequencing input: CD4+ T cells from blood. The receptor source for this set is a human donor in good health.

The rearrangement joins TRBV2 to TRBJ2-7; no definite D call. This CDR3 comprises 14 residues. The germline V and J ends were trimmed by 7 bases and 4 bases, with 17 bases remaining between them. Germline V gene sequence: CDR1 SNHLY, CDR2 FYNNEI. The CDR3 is CASKREAGRYEQYF. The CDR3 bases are TGTGCCAGCAAAAGGGAAGCCGGCAGGTACGAGCAGTACTTC. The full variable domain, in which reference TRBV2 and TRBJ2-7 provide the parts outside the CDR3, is EPEVTQTPSHQVTQMGQEVILRCVPISNHLYFYWYRQILGQKVEFLVSFYNNEISEKSEIFDDQFSVERPDGSNFTLKIRSTKLEDSAMYFCASKREAGRYEQYFGPGTRLTVT.

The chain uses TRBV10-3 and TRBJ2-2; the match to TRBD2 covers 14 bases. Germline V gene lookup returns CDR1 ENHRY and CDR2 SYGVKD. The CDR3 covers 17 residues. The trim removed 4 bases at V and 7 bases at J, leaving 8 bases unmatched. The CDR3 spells CAISGRTSGGFGGELFF. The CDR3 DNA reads TGTGCCATCAGTGGTCGGACTAGCGGGGGGTTTGGCGGGGAGCTGTTTTTT.

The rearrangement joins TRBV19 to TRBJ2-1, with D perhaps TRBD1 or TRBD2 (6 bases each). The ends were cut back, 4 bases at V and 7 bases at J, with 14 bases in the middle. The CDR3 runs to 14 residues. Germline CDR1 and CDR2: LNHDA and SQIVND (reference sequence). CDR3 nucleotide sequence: TGTGCCAGTAGTACGACAGGCGGGATAAATGAGCAGTTCTTC. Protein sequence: CASSTTGGINEQFF.

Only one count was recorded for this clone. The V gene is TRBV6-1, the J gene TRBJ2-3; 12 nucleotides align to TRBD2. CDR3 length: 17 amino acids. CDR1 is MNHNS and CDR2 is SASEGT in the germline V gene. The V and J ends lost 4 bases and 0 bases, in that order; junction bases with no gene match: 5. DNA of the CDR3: TGTGCCAGCAGTGTGACTAGCGGGAGCACTAGCACAGATACGCAGTATTTT. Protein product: CASSVTSGSTSTDTQYF.

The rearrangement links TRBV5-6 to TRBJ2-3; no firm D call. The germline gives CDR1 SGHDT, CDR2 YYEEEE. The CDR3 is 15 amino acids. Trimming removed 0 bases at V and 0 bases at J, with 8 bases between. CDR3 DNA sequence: TGTGCCAGCAGCTTGGGGTTCGGGAGCACAGATACGCAGTATTTT. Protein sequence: CASSLGFGSTDTQYF.

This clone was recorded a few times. This CDR3 is CASSLDRDLYGYTF. CDR3 nucleotides: TGTGCCAGCAGCTTAGACCGGGACCTCTATGGCTACACCTTC. The gene calls are TRBV11-2 and TRBJ1-2; tentatively, D is TRBD1 (5 bases). The V end lost 0 bases, the J end lost 4 bases, and 9 bases lay between the germline ends. The CDR3 has 14 amino acids. Germline-derived CDR1 and CDR2 are SGHAT and FQNNGV.

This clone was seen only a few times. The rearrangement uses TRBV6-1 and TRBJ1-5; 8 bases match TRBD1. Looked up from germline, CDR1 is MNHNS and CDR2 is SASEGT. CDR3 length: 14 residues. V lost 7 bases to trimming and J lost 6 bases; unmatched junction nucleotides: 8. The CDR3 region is CASNGQGASQPQHF. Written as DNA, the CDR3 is TGTGCCAGCAACGGACAGGGTGCGAGTCAGCCCCAGCATTTT.

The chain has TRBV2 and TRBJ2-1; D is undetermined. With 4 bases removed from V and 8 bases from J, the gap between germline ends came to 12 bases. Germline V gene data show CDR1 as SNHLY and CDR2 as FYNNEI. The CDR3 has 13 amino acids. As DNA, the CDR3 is TGTGCCAGCAGTGTTGGCCTAGTGTATGAGCAGTTCTTC. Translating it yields CASSVGLVYEQFF.

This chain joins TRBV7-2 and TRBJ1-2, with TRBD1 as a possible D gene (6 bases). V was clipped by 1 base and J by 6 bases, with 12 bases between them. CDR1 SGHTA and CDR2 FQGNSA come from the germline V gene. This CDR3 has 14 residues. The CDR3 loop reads CASSLGGPGDGYTF. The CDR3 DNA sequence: TGTGCCAGCAGCTTAGGGGGGCCAGGGGATGGCTACACCTTC. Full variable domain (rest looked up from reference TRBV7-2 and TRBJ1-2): GAGVSQSPSNKVTEKGKDVELRCDPISGHTALYWYRQSLGQGLEFLIYFQGNSAPDKSGLPSDRFSAERTGGSVSTLTIQRTQQEDSAVYLCASSLGGPGDGYTFGSGTRLTVV.

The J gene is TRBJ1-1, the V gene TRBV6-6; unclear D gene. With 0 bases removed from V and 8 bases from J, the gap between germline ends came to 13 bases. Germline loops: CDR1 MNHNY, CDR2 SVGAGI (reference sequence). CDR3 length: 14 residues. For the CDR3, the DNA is TGTGCCAGCAGTTACTCGGGCGGCCTGGGGGAAGCTTTCTTT. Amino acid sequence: CASSYSGGLGEAFF.